This TCR beta chain was observed in a study of blood T cell repertoires in COVID-19. Study-wide background: The origin of the acute and convalescent COVID-19 samples was the United States, Italy and Spain. In each case, the material was cDNA or gDNA derived from T cells, B-cell-depleted T cells, or PBMCs.

Authors' data handling: Counts of nucleated cells, estimated from reference gene primer amplification, were obtained. Assay used: immunoSEQ multiplex PCR; TCRdb lists only in-frame clones, some missing. D and trimming were read from the DNA, whereas the V and J calls and clone size are those reported in that table. The sample includes about 51,000 clones, 80% to 90% of them seen just once. The receptor's source is a man between 60 and 70 years old with acute or convalescent COVID-19. The source material was peripheral blood.

CDR3 coding DNA: TGCGCCAGCAGCTTGGCGGCAGGGGACACTGAAGCTTTCTTT. Translating gives CASSLAAGDTEAFF. This rearrangement joins TRBV5-1 to TRBJ1-1, with a weak D call TRBD1 (6 bases). This CDR3 is built from 14 residues. Germline V gene data show CDR1 as SGHRS and CDR2 as YFSETQ. The germline V and J ends were trimmed by 0 bases and 3 bases, with 9 bases remaining between them.